This T cell receptor beta chain came from a study of shared clonotypes between healthy human individuals. Study results and limitations: Large depth notwithstanding, sorted-subset sequencing proved incomplete by rarefaction. Naive CD4 clonotypes were shared across several donors at 4.5% to 6%.

A note on this clone: Its antigen remains unidentified.

Naive CD8 cells lacked CD45RO and underwent positive selection for CCR7, leaving out terminally differentiated effector memory CD45RA+ cells. V gave up 4 bases and J gave up 2 bases, with 8 bases separating them. CDR1 MNHEY and CDR2 SVGAGI come from the germline V gene. The CDR3 is made up of 14 amino acids. Researchers divided each subset's genomic DNA evenly across several immunoSEQ plates. Method: immunoSEQ multiplex PCR; TCRdb's copy keeps in-frame clones and lacks some. The sample carries roughly 2,000,000 clones, roughly 93% recorded once. The origin of this receptor is a man aged 18 to 35 in good health. Some clones in this sample may be carry-over from other donors' samples. V and J are TRBV6-5 and TRBJ1-4; D remains unclear. Sequenced sample: naive CD8+ T cells from PBMCs. The CDR3 nucleotides read TGTGCCAGCAGTTCTGGCGGGACTAATGAAAAACTGTTTTTT. It is translated as CASSSGGTNEKLFF.